These 9 T cell receptor beta chains share one sample of origin, sequenced in a study of OX40 agonist ivuxolimab in advanced cancers. Method: immunoSEQ multiplex PCR; TCRdb's copy keeps in-frame clones and lacks some. The sample consists of around 79,000 clones, 90% to 95% of them appearing once. This specimen consisted of CD4+ or CD8+ T cells sorted from blood, obtained in a trial of the OX40 agonist ivuxolimab. These TCRs come from an adult with an advanced solid tumor such as melanoma, head and neck, liver or kidney cancer.

This clone was observed a single time. V is TRBV7-2 and J is TRBJ2-7; TRBD2 agrees at 10 bases. The CDR3 runs 20 residues. Trimming at V came to 0 bases and at J to 3 bases, leaving 17 bases not matched to a gene. In germline, CDR1 is SGHTA, CDR2 FQGNSA. CDR3 sequence reads: CASSLAQPNMRGTSVYEQYF. The CDR3 nucleotides read TGTGCCAGCAGCTTAGCCCAGCCCAATATGCGGGGGACTAGCGTCTACGAGCAGTACTTC.

This CDR3 reads CASNSALVDQPQHF. The CDR3 DNA sequence: TGTGCCAGCAACTCGGCTTTAGTAGATCAGCCCCAGCATTTT. The chain is built from TRBV28 and TRBJ1-5; D is unclear. The CDR3 runs 14 residues. V lost 7 bases and J 5 bases, leaving 15 bases between the germline ends. Germline assignment: CDR1 MDHEN and CDR2 SYDVKM.

The chain joins TRBV6-6 to TRBJ1-5; D unclear. The CDR3 is made up of 14 amino acids. V was cut by 2 bases and J by 11 bases, with 16 bases left in between. Per the germline V gene, CDR1 is MNHNY and CDR2 is SVGAGI (reference sequence). The CDR3 region has the DNA TGTGCCAGCAGTTACATGGCGTTTGACAAAACCCAGCATTTT. This codes for CASSYMAFDKTQHF.

The chain uses TRBV2 and TRBJ1-4; unclear D gene. V lost 4 bases and J 8 bases, leaving 11 bases between the germline ends. The CDR3 sequence is 13 residues long. Germline CDR1 SNHLY, CDR2 FYNNEI. The CDR3 protein is CASSVWELEKLFF. The CDR3 DNA is TGTGCCAGCAGTGTCTGGGAGTTAGAAAAACTGTTTTTT.

CDR3 coding DNA: TGTGCCAGGAACCATCGCCCCTACAATGAGCAGTTCTTC. Protein: CARNHRPYNEQFF. The chain recombines TRBV19 with TRBJ2-1; D unresolved. Germline loops: CDR1 LNHDA, CDR2 SQIVND (reference sequence). Trimming left V 9 bases short and J 2 bases short, with 11 bases between. The CDR3 covers 13 residues.

The genes are TRBV27 and TRBJ1-1; D not certain. This CDR3 spans 15 amino acids. V was shortened by 6 bases and J by 0 bases, with 14 bases between the two germline ends. Germline CDR1 MNHEY, CDR2 SMNVEV (reference sequence). The CDR3 region is CASRPSDPMNTEAFF. As DNA, the CDR3 is TGTGCCAGCAGACCCTCCGACCCCATGAACACTGAAGCTTTCTTT.

The J gene is TRBJ2-7, the V gene TRBV7-8; D might be TRBD1 (5 bases). The CDR3 is 14 residues long. The germline gives CDR1 SGHVS, CDR2 FQNEAQ. Trimming removed 6 bases at V and 0 bases at J, with 12 bases between. CDR3 DNA sequence: TGTGCCAGCAGTTCCGACAGAAGCTCCTACGAGCAGTACTTC. Protein sequence: CASSSDRSSYEQYF.

The chain is built from TRBV21-1 and TRBJ2-7; the D call in the table, TRBD2, was not verified against the DNA. TRBV21-1 is tagged as a pseudogene. This CDR3 spans 16 amino acids. CDR3 loop: CASSKSDGRAVLEQYF. The CDR3 region has the DNA TGTGCCAGCAGCAAATCGGACGGGAGGGCCGTCCTCGAGCAGTACTTC.

The chain is built from TRBV10-2 and TRBJ1-4; unclear D gene. Germline CDR1 WSHSY, CDR2 SAAADI. The CDR3 is 16 amino acids. V gave up 7 bases and J gave up 0 bases, with 15 bases separating them. The DNA of the CDR3 is TGCGCCAGCACCGATTCCACGGCTGCAACTAATGAAAAACTGTTTTTT. It is translated as CASTDSTAATNEKLFF.